This T cell receptor (beta chain) was captured by sequencing in a study of T cells in Graves' hyperthyroidism and ophthalmopathy. Across the study: Before treatment of any kind, peripheral blood was taken at initial diagnosis.

Authors of the study amplified TCR beta CDR3 regions from RNA transcripts. HTBI primers drove first-round RT-PCR of the TCR CDR3. TCRdb itself ran the multiplex PCR reads through MiXCR, one entry per CDR3 protein. The table has approximately 590,000 distinct CDR3 sequences, roughly 14% seen once. V shed 3 bases and J shed 16 bases, with 17 bases lying between them. CDR3 length: 13 residues. Germline-derived CDR1 and CDR2 are SGDLS and YYNGEE. This clonotype was seen a handful of times. This TCR was recovered from a woman aged 30 to 39 with Graves' hyperthyroidism. This chain connects TRBV9 to TRBJ1-6; D gene unclear. Sequencing input: blood. CDR3 residues: CASSAQPVGRLHF. CDR3 coding DNA: TGTGCCAGCAGCGCCCAGCCCGTTGGTAGACTCCACTTT.